This T cell receptor beta chain was captured in a study of beta chain features in type 1 diabetes. About the study: Similarity in age, gender and cell yields was seen between patients and healthy donors. Points from the study as a whole: Compared to healthy donors, patients appeared to have naive, central memory and Treg TCRB repertoires that were more alike. Across all four CD4+ subsets, people with type 1 diabetes showed modestly shorter TCRB CDR3s. For TCRB rearrangement, an influence of HLA type remained unresolved here.

The sample holds a few counts of this clone. The antigen is unknown. Mismatch with germline at one junction end may stem from a read error. Germline V CDR1 and CDR2: ENHRY, SYGVKD. The CDR3 runs 15 residues. Reverse transcribing all isolated RNA meant expressed TCRB transcripts were sequenced. The repertoire was sequenced with immunoSEQ multiplex PCR; TCRdb's copy has only in-frame clones and lacks some. The sample consists of some 160,000 clones, around 8.4% of them appearing once. It was one heparinised blood draw, averaging roughly 120 mL, that each donor gave. Sequencing used central memory CD4+ T cells from blood. The chain links TRBV10-3 to TRBJ2-1; TRBD2 matches at 12 bases. The clonotype was recovered from a young woman with type 1 diabetes. The CDR3 sequence: CASSIGTSGPAEQFF. The DNA of the CDR3 is TGTGCCAGCAGTATCGGGACTAGCGGGCCAGCCGAGCAGTTCTTC.